The subject of this entry is one T cell receptor (beta chain). Its matching antigen is unknown. This record comes from a study of T cells expressing NK-cell markers. Overall study: Beta-chain profiling covered CD3+CD56+NKG2C+, CD3+CD56+NKG2C- and CD3+CD56-NKG2C+ sorted subsets.

Study-level findings and limits: The contribution of dominant NKG2C+ clonotypes to CD8+ T cells in roughly six donors was roughly 1.0-7.5%. Uncertainty persisted over the HCMV specificity of expanded NKG2C+ T cell clones. Similarly, these clonotypes led the CD3+CD56-NKG2C+ fraction as well in several donors.

TCRdb reprocessed the 5' RACE reads and keeps a single row for each CDR3 protein, giving no DNA. The sample has 160,000 or so distinct CDR3 sequences. This CDR3 region has 14 residues. CDR1 and CDR2 (germline): MNHNS, SASEGT. The sequence came from a woman aged 18 to 75 in good health. The J gene is TRBJ2-2, the V gene TRBV6-1; TCRdb calls TRBD1, which cannot be checked without DNA. Source material: blood T cells: a sorted CD56 or NKG2C T cell subset, CD4+ or CD8+ T cells, or bulk PBMC T cells (not recorded which). CDR3 loop: CASSVPWDTGELFF.